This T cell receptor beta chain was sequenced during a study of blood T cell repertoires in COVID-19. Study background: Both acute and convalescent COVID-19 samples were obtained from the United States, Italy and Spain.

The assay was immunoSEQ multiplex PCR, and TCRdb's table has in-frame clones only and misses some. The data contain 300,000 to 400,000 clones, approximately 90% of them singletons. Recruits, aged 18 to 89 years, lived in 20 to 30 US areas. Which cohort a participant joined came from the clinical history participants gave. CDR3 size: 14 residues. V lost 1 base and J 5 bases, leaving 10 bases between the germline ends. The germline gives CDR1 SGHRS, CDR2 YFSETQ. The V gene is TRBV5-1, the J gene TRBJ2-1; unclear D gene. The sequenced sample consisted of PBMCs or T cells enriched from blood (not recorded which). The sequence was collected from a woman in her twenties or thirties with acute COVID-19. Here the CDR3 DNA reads TGCGCCAGCAGCTTGATTGACGAGGACAATGAGCAGTTCTTC. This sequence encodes CASSLIDEDNEQFF. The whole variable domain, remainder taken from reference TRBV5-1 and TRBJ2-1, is KAGVTQTPRYLIKTRGQQVTLSCSPISGHRSVSWYQQTPGQGLQFLFEYFSETQRNKGNFPGRFSGRQFSNSRSEMNVSTLELGDSALYLCASSLIDEDNEQFFGPGTRLTVL.